This TCR beta chain derives from a study of blood T cell repertoires in COVID-19. Overall study: Italy, Spain and the United States were the sources of the convalescent and acute COVID-19 samples.

Trimming cost V 4 bases and J 8 bases, with 21 bases left between them. The CDR3 is 16 residues long. Germline CDR1 is MNHEY and CDR2 is SVGEGT. Some clones are missing from TCRdb's copy, which holds only in-frame ones; the method was immunoSEQ multiplex PCR. The sample includes over 120,000 clones, just under 85% of them seen just once. The study recruited people aged roughly 18 to 100 years across more than 20 US areas. Cohort placement rested on clinical history that participants reported themselves. Cohort 3 recovered donors had two negative PCRs, clearance, or symptom resolution. Sequenced input: PBMCs or T cells enriched from blood (not recorded which). The rearrangement joins TRBV6-2 or TRBV6-3 to TRBJ1-5; perhaps TRBD1 as D (6 bases). The sequence came from a man between 50 and 59 years old who had recovered from COVID-19. The CDR3 sequence: CASSSRDKPSREPQHF. CDR3 DNA: TGTGCCAGCAGTTCTCGGGACAAACCGTCACGCGAGCCCCAGCATTTT.